This TCR beta chain came from a study of early T cells in non-severe SARS-CoV-2 infection. This clonotype was found a few times. Since a much larger clone is just one base distant, this may be a read error. Individual cDNA molecules each received unique molecular identifiers attached to them. TCRdb called the 5' RACE reads again in MiXCR, with one record for every CDR3 protein. The data contain 60,000 to 75,000 distinct CDR3 sequences, roughly 12% of them seen just once; the ten biggest clones take up 1.3% to 1.5%. Per germline, CDR1 SGDLS and CDR2 YYNGEE. Trimming stripped 2 bases from V and 0 bases from J, with 0 bases between. The CDR3 loop spans 12 amino acids.

This sequence joins TRBV9 and TRBJ1-3; D remains ambiguous. Here the sequenced sample was whole blood, taken at baseline. The sequence came from an adult who was a healthcare worker with PCR-confirmed SARS-CoV-2 infection or an uninfected control (not recorded which). The DNA for the CDR3 is TGTGCCAGCAGCGTCTCTGGAAACACCATATATTTT. Protein sequence: CASSVSGNTIYF.